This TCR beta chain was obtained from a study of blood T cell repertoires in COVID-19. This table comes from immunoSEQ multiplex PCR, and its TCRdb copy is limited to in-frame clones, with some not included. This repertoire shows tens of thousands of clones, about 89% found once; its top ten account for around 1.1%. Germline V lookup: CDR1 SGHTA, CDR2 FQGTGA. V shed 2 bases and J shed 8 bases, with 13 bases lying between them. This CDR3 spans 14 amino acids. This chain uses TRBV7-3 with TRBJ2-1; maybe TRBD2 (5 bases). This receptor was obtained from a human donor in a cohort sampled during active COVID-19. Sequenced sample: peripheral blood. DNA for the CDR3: TGTGCCAGCAGCTTAGCGACCCCCGGGGATGAGCAGTTCTTC. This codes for CASSLATPGDEQFF.